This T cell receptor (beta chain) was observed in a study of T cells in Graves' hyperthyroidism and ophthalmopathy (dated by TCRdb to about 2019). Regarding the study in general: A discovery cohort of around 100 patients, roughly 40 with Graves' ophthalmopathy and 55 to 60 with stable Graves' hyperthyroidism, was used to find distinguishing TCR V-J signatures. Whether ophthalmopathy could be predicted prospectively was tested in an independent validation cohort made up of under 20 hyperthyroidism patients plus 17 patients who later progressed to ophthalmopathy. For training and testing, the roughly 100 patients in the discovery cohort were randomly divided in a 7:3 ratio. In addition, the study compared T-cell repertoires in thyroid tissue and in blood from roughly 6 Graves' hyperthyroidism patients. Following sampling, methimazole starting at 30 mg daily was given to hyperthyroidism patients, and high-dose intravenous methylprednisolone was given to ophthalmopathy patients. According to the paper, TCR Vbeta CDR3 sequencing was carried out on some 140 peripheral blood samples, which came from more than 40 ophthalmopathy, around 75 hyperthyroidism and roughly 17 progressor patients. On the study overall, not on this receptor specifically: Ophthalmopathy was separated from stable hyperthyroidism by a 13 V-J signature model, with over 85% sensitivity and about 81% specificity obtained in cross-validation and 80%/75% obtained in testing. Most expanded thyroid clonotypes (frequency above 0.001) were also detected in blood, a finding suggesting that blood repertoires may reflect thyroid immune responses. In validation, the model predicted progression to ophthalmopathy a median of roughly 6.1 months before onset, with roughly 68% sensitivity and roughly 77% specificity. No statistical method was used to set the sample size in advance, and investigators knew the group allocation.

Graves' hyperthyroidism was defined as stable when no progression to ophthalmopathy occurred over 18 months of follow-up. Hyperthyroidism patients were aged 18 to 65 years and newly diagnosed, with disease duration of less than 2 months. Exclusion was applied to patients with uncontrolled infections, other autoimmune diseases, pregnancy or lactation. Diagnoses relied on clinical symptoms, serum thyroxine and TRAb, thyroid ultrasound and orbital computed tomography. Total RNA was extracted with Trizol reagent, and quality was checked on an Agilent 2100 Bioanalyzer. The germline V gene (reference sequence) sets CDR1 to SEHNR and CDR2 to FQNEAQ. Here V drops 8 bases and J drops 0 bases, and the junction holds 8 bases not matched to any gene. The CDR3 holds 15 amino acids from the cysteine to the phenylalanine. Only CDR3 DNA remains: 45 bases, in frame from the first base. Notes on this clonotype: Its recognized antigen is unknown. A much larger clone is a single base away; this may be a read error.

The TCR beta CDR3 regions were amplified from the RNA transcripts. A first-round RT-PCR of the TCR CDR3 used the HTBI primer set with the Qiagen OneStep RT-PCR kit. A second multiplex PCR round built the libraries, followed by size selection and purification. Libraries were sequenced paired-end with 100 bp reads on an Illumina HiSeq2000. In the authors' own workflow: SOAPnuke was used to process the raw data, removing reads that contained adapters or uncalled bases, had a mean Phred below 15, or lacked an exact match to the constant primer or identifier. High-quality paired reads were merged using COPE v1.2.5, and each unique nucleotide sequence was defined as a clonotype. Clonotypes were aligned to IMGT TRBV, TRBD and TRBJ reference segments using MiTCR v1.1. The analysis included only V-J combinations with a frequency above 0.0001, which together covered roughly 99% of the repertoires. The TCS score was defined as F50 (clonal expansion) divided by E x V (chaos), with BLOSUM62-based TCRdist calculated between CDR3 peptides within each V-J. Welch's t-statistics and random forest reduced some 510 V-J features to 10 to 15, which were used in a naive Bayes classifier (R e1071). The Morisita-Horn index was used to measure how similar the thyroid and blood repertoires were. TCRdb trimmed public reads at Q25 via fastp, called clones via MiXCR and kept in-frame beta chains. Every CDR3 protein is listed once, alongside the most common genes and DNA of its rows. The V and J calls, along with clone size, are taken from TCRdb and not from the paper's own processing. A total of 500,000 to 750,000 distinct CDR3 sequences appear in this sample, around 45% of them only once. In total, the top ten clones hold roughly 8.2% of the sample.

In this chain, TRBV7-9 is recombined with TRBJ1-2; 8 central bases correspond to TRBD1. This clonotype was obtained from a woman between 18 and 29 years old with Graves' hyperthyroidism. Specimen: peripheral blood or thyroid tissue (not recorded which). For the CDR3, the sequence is CASPLPDRANYGYTF. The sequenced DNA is TGTGCCAGCCCCTTACCGGACAGGGCTAACTATGGCTACACCTTC.